What follows is one TCR beta chain and its context. The specificity of this receptor is unknown. Per-base qualities were not stored, and no clone one base away is much larger. The germline ends are 21 bases apart after V is trimmed by 7 bases and J by 5 bases. CDR1 and CDR2, per the germline V gene (reference sequence), are GTSNPN and SVGIG. From its cysteine to its phenylalanine, the CDR3 spans 14 amino acids. The CDR3 DNA has 42 bases and is translated from base 1. Collaborating institutions collected whole blood in K2EDTA tubes following their own protocols. For TCRbeta analysis, collaborators shipped samples as frozen whole blood, isolated PBMCs, or DNA extracted from either of those sample types. This record comes from a study of blood T cell repertoires in COVID-19 (dated by TCRdb to 2018 to 2021). Notes on the research overall: The collaborator samples originated in the United States, Italy and Spain and spanned the acute and convalescent phases of COVID-19. Where HLA class I and class II types were available, the types were taken from metadata supplied by the sample provider, not from assay-based typing. A de-identified subject ID, COVID-19 status, age in years and sex were almost always included in the sample metadata. The repertoires were released in a freely available public database intended as a resource for research on the immune response to SARS-CoV-2. Deeply sampled blood TCRbeta repertoires from subjects exposed to, actively infected with, or recovered from COVID-19 were included in the dataset. The material from the prospective study consisted of cDNA or gDNA derived from T cells, B-cell-depleted T cells, or PBMCs. The samples were drawn from the first 160 participants of the ongoing ImmuneRACE study and from roughly 1,300 subjects provided by 6 global collaborators. General conclusions and limits of the study: The quantity of clinical and demographic metadata differed by source and by participant and was supplied without curation.

TCRbeta CDR3 regions were amplified from genomic DNA using the immunoSEQ Assay, a bias-controlled multiplex PCR. The original methods were these. Within the assay, amplification of reference gene primers was used to estimate how many nucleated cells each sample contained. To quantify the absolute abundance of each unique TCRbeta CDR3 rearrangement, sequence reads were collapsed and filtered. For each sample, productive Simpson clonality was calculated as the square root of Simpson's diversity index across productive rearrangements. TCRdb's version of the immuneACCESS table is confined to in-frame rearrangements and falls short of the full clone set. An unresolved V gene accounts for under half of the shortfall where checked; the remainder is of unknown origin. For V, J and clone size, that table is used; D and trimming come from the DNA. Within this sample are roughly 200,000 clones, with more than 80% of them counted one time only. The top ten clonotypes cover roughly 8.2% of the sample.

Sequenced sample: peripheral blood. This sequence was found in a woman aged 55-69 years with acute or convalescent COVID-19. This chain is built from TRBV30 and TRBJ2-7; a weak D assignment points to TRBD1 (6 bases agree). At the DNA level, the sequence is TGTGCCTCAGACAGGACAGCTCTAAGTAACGAGCAGTACTTC. This sequence encodes CASDRTALSNEQYF.